The 4 T cell receptor beta chains below all came from one sample that was sequenced in a study of PD-L1 blockade in urothelial cancer. Repertoires were generated with immunoSEQ multiplex PCR, while TCRdb's copy carries only in-frame clones and drops some. The sample holds about 29,000 clones, around 87% seen once. This specimen consisted of PBMCs, obtained around atezolizumab (anti-PD-L1) treatment. These receptors originate from a man in his fifties or sixties with urothelial cancer.

This rearrangement joins TRBV6-5 to TRBJ1-5; D gene uncertain. Per the germline V gene, CDR1 is MNHEY and CDR2 is SVGAGI. With 0 bases removed from V and 3 bases from J, the gap between germline ends came to 9 bases. The CDR3 has 15 residues. As DNA, the CDR3 is TGTGCCAGCAGTTACTCGGCAGGTCACAATCAGCCCCAGCATTTT. Protein: CASSYSAGHNQPQHF.

The chain employs TRBV5-1 and TRBJ2-3; 9 bases are shared with TRBD1. The CDR3 has 16 amino acids. CDR1 is SGHRS, CDR2 YFSETQ, per germline. V lost 0 bases and J lost 3; bases outside the gene matches: 5. CDR3 nucleotides: TGCGCCAGCAGCTTGGGCAGGGACAGGGCGACAGATACGCAGTATTTT. This translates into CASSLGRDRATDTQYF.

This chain links TRBV19 with TRBJ1-2, with TRBD1 identical over 12 bases. V lost 4 bases and J lost 2; bases outside the gene matches: 11. The CDR3 consists of 18 residues. Looked up from germline, CDR1 is LNHDA and CDR2 is SQIVND (reference sequence). CDR3 sequence: CASSTRGTGGRPNYGYTF. The CDR3 DNA sequence: TGTGCCAGTAGTACCCGAGGGACAGGGGGCCGGCCGAACTATGGCTACACCTTC. The full variable domain, completed using reference TRBV19 and TRBJ1-2, is DGGITQSPKYLFRKEGQNVTLSCEQNLNHDAMYWYRQDPGQGLRLIYYSQIVNDFQKGDIAEGYSVSREKKESFPLTVTSAQKNPTAFYLCASSTRGTGGRPNYGYTFGSGTRLTVV.

This clone was detected a few times. V usage is TRBV19 and J usage is TRBJ1-2, with 11 nucleotides matching TRBD1. CDR3 length equals 13 residues. V lost 4 bases to trimming and J lost 7 bases; unmatched junction nucleotides: 2. The germline V gene encodes CDR1 LNHDA and CDR2 SQIVND (reference sequence). The CDR3: CASSKDRGLGYTF. The DNA for the CDR3 is TGTGCCAGTAGTAAGGACAGGGGGCTTGGCTACACCTTC.